The 9 T cell receptor beta chains given below trace back to one sample, sequenced in a study of response to subunit inactivated influenza vaccine (dated by TCRdb to 2017 to 2018). Library method: RT-PCR. TCRdb names Illumina HiSeq 2500 as the instrument used. TCRdb applied fastp at Q25 and MiXCR to the public reads, then kept only in-frame beta chains. Identical CDR3 protein sequences are pooled into one entry, listed with their most common genes and DNA. A total of more than 400,000 distinct CDR3 sequences appear in this sample, approximately 7.7% of them only once. In total, the top ten clones hold around 12% of the sample. Material: PBMCs from blood, obtained 23 months after vaccination. These TCRs come from a man in his fifties or sixties who received an inactivated influenza vaccine. Donor details come from another sample of the same person, matched by shared clones.

The chain links TRBV5-1 to TRBJ2-3; 12 bases line up with TRBD2. CDR3 length equals 17 residues. Germline V CDR1 and CDR2: SGHRS, YFSETQ. Trimming removed 0 bases from V and 7 bases from J; junction bases left unmatched: 9. The chain's CDR3 is CASSLEASGRALHTQYF. CDR3 DNA sequence: TGCGCCAGCAGCTTGGAGGCTAGCGGGAGGGCCCTCCATACGCAGTATTTT. Complete variable domain (other parts from reference TRBV5-1 and TRBJ2-3): KAGVTQTPRYLIKTRGQQVTLSCSPISGHRSVSWYQQTPGQGLQFLFEYFSETQRNKGNFPGRFSGRQFSNSRSEMNVSTLELGDSALYLCASSLEASGRALHTQYFGPGTRLTVL.

This clonotype occurred many times. The V gene is TRBV21-1, the J gene TRBJ2-2; the DNA was not used to check the table's D call, TRBD1. TRBV21-1 is a documented pseudogene. The CDR3 contains 18 residues. CDR3 amino acids: CASSKGPSGQDNTGELFF. CDR3 bases: TGTGCCAGCAGCAAAGGGCCTTCGGGACAAGATAACACCGGGGAGCTGTTTTTT.

This clonotype occurred many times. The chain couples TRBV12-3 or TRBV12-4 to TRBJ2-1; maybe TRBD1 (6 bases). The CDR3 loop spans 18 amino acids. Trimming took off 6 bases at V and 0 bases at J, with 21 bases between the two ends. The CDR3 coding sequence is TGTGCCAGCAGGCGACAGGTGCCCGGGCTAAGCTCCTACAATGAGCAGTTCTTC. Translated: CASRRQVPGLSSYNEQFF.

The chain uses TRBV27 and TRBJ2-7; 10 bases line up with TRBD2. The CDR3 covers 17 residues. CDR1 is MNHEY and CDR2 is SMNVEV in the germline V gene (reference sequence). Trimming took 5 bases from V and 6 from J; bases not matched to a gene: 16. CDR3 nucleotide sequence: TGTGCCAGCAGTCCTACCCCCGGGCTAGCGGGAGTCAGCGAGCAGTACTTC. This sequence encodes CASSPTPGLAGVSEQYF.

This clonotype has ten or more counts. The rearrangement joins TRBV12-3 or TRBV12-4 to TRBJ2-3; no definite D call. V was pared by 3 bases and J by 2 bases, with 15 bases between. CDR3 length equals 16 residues. For the CDR3, the DNA is TGTGCCAGCAGTTTTGGTAGCACCCTCTCCACAGATACGCAGTATTTT. It codes for CASSFGSTLSTDTQYF.

This clonotype was detected a few times. The V call is TRBV12-3 or TRBV12-4, the J call TRBJ2-7; maybe TRBD2 (6 bases). CDR3 length: 14 residues. V gave up 1 base and J gave up 7 bases, with 14 bases separating them. The CDR3 is CASSLGGDLGEQYF. CDR3 nucleotide sequence: TGTGCCAGCAGTTTAGGGGGGGACCTGGGAGAGCAGTACTTC.

This clonotype was seen at least ten times. CDR3 bases: TGTGCCAGCAGCCCGCTGGACAGGGAGGCAGATACGCAGTATTTT. This translates into CASSPLDREADTQYF. The genes are TRBV4-2 and TRBJ2-3, with 8 bases matching TRBD1. CDR1 and CDR2 from the germline V gene are LGHNA and YNFKEQ. The CDR3 consists of 15 residues. V was clipped by 4 bases and J by 4 bases; unmatched bases: 7.

This clonotype was seen ten or more times. The chain joins TRBV6-1 to TRBJ1-5; D possibly corresponds to TRBD1 (6 bases). CDR1 is MNHNS and CDR2 is SASEGT in the germline V gene. The V gene lost 7 bases and the J gene lost 3 bases, with 13 bases spanning the gap. The CDR3 covers 14 residues. The CDR3 DNA is TGTGCCAGCAAAAAGGGGGTGACCAATCAGCCCCAGCATTTT. Its translation: CASKKGVTNQPQHF.

In this sample, this clonotype turned up many times. The chain joins TRBV10-3 to TRBJ2-1; D might be TRBD1 (5 bases). The ends were cut back, 9 bases at V and 6 bases at J, with 12 bases in the middle. The CDR3 totals 12 residues. The germline V gene has CDR1 ENHRY and CDR2 SYGVKD. This chain's CDR3 is CAIWTPGNEQFF. DNA of the CDR3: TGTGCCATATGGACACCGGGCAATGAGCAGTTCTTC.